The subject of this entry is one T cell receptor (beta chain). Its cognate antigen is unknown. A read error is possible here, since a much larger clone lies one base away. Previously reported methods and listed TCR primers produced the bulk TCR libraries. Using its own MiXCR run on the PCR reads, TCRdb lists one record per CDR3 protein. The data hold about 500,000 distinct CDR3 sequences, with about a fifth observed a single time. Trimming removed 2 bases from V and 3 bases from J; junction bases left unmatched: 6. Germline lookup yields CDR1 MNHEY and CDR2 SVGEGT. The CDR3 is made up of 15 amino acids. The sample belongs to a study of molecular identifiers for immune sequencing clone quantification. Study observations and caveats: Even with some 920,000 naive cells present, spiked Jurkat TCR RNA from one cell was reportedly detectable. Effector cells had over 99% of their molecules in clones above 20 RNA copies, while naive cells had under 1%.

The sample consisted of naive CD8+ T cells from blood, with Jurkat cell RNA spiked in. Subset indicated: FACS-sorted CD8+CD4-CCR7+CD45RA+ naive T cells. The clonotype was recovered from a human donor in good health. Some libraries in this study had Jurkat cell RNA spiked in. V gene TRBV6-2 or TRBV6-3 combines with J gene TRBJ1-2; 7 bases match TRBD1. The DNA for the CDR3 is TGTGCCAGCAGTTACCGGGGACAGCACCACTATGGCTACACCTTC. Its translation is CASSYRGQHHYGYTF.